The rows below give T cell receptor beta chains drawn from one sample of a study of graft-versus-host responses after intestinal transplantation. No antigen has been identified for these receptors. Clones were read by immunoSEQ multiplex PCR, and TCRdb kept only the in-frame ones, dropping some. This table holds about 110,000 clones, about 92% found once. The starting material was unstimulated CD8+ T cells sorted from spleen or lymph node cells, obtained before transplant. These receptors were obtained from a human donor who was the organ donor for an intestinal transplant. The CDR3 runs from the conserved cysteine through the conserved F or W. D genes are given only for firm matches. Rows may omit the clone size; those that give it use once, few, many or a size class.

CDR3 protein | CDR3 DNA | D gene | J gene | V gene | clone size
CASSQDLGQGAYGYTF | TGCGCCAGCAGCCAAGATCTGGGACAGGGGGCGTATGGCTACACCTTC | TRBD1 | TRBJ1-2 | TRBV4-1 | NA
CASRIGLSEGYGYTF | TGTGCCAGTAGGATCGGATTAAGTGAAGGCTATGGCTACACCTTC | NA | TRBJ1-2 | TRBV19 | NA
CASSEGFGNYEQYF | TGTGCCAGCAGTGAGGGTTTTGGTAACTACGAGCAGTACTTC | NA | TRBJ2-7 | TRBV2 | NA
CASRFGRQETQYF | TGTGCCAGCCGTTTTGGCCGCCAAGAGACCCAGTACTTC | NA | TRBJ2-5 | TRBV27 | NA
CASRRERRETQYF | TGTGCCAGCAGACGGGAGAGGCGTGAGACCCAGTACTTC | NA | TRBJ2-5 | TRBV27 | NA
CASSSGWNEQFF | TGTGCCAGTAGTTCAGGGTGGAATGAGCAGTTCTTC | NA | TRBJ2-1 | TRBV19 | NA
CASSYSGAGANVLTF | TGTGCCAGCAGTTACTCAGGGGCTGGGGCCAACGTCCTGACTTTC | NA | TRBJ2-6 | TRBV6-6 | NA
CASSLGRGVTYNEQFF | TGTGCCAGCAGCCTCGGCAGGGGAGTAACCTACAATGAGCAGTTCTTC | NA | TRBJ2-1 | TRBV5-8 | once
CASSSGLAGRGELFF | TGTGCCAGCAGTTCGGGACTAGCGGGACGCGGGGAGCTGTTTTTT | TRBD2 | TRBJ2-2 | TRBV7-8 | NA
CASSEAPPDEQFF | TGTGCCAGCAGTGAAGCGCCCCCTGATGAGCAGTTCTTC | NA | TRBJ2-1 | TRBV6-1 | NA
CASSLEVNEQFF | TGTGCCAGCAGCTTGGAAGTAAATGAGCAGTTCTTC | NA | TRBJ2-1 | TRBV5-5 | NA
CASSVSDRTYGYTF | TGTGCCAGCAGCGTATCTGACAGGACCTATGGCTACACCTTC | NA | TRBJ1-2 | TRBV9 | NA
CASSLRTSGSGETQYF | TGTGCCAGCAGCTTGAGGACTAGCGGGAGCGGGGAGACCCAGTACTTC | TRBD2 | TRBJ2-5 | TRBV7-2 | NA
CAWSRGQGMDGYTF | TGTGCCTGGAGTCGGGGACAGGGAATGGATGGCTACACCTTC | TRBD1 | TRBJ1-2 | TRBV30 | NA
CASSQVVMNEQFF | TGCGCCAGCAGCCAAGTCGTAATGAATGAGCAGTTCTTC | NA | TRBJ2-1 | TRBV4-1 | NA
CAGGDSSYEQYF | TGTGCCGGAGGAGACAGCTCCTACGAGCAGTACTTC | NA | TRBJ2-7 | TRBV2 | once
CASRTGQGVYNEQFF | TGTGCCAGCAGGACCGGGCAGGGGGTCTACAATGAGCAGTTCTTC | TRBD1 | TRBJ2-1 | TRBV6-5 | NA
CASSYGPAYEQYF | TGTGCCAGTAGTTACGGCCCAGCCTACGAGCAGTACTTC | NA | TRBJ2-7 | TRBV19 | NA
CSVIGTGDSNEQYF | TGCAGCGTAATTGGCACAGGTGATTCTAACGAGCAGTACTTC | NA | TRBJ2-7 | TRBV29-1 | NA
CASSQSIGGYTF | TGTGCCAGCAGCCAGTCCATTGGGGGCTACACCTTC | NA | TRBJ1-2 | TRBV14 | NA
CASSMDTGSGANVLTF | TGTGCCAGTAGTATGGACACCGGATCTGGGGCCAACGTCCTGACTTTC | NA | TRBJ2-6 | TRBV19 | NA
CASSQETHNTDTQYF | TGCGCCAGCAGCCAAGAAACCCACAACACAGATACGCAGTATTTT | NA | TRBJ2-3 | TRBV4-1 | NA
CASSYGGVPSPEQYF | TGTGCCAGCAGTTACGGAGGGGTCCCTTCCCCCGAGCAGTACTTC | NA | TRBJ2-7 | TRBV6-5 | once
CASSDWGALTNYGYTF | TGTGCCAGCAGTGATTGGGGAGCCCTTACTAACTATGGCTACACCTTC | NA | TRBJ1-2 | TRBV2 | NA
CASSLGPGGNEQFF | TGTGCCAGCAGTTTAGGGCCCGGGGGGAATGAGCAGTTCTTC | TRBD2 | TRBJ2-1 | TRBV27 | NA
CASSQEQGDETQYF | TGCGCCAGCAGCCAAGAACAGGGGGACGAGACCCAGTACTTC | TRBD1 | TRBJ2-5 | TRBV4-1 | NA
CASSIELRDRYEQYF | TGTGCCAGCAGCATAGAACTCCGGGACAGATACGAGCAGTACTTC | TRBD1 | TRBJ2-7 | TRBV5-4 | NA
CASSEGGYYEQYF | TGTGCCAGCAGTGAGGGGGGATACTACGAGCAGTACTTC | NA | TRBJ2-7 | TRBV2 | NA
CASSLNRNEQFF | TGCGCCAGCAGCCTGAACCGGAATGAGCAGTTCTTC | NA | TRBJ2-1 | TRBV5-1 | NA
CASPLLYGYTF | TGTGCCAGCCCTTTGCTATATGGCTACACCTTC | NA | TRBJ1-2 | TRBV2 | NA
CASSFLGAGNEQFF | TGTGCCAGCAGTTTCCTGGGGGCCGGGAATGAGCAGTTCTTC | NA | TRBJ2-1 | TRBV27 | NA
CASSPGPRDQPQHF | TGTGCCAGCAGTCCTGGTCCTAGGGATCAGCCCCAGCATTTT | NA | TRBJ1-5 | TRBV6-1 | NA
CSVGTGGNEQFF | TGCAGCGTTGGGACAGGGGGCAATGAGCAGTTCTTC | TRBD1 | TRBJ2-1 | TRBV29-1 | NA
CASSVAGLGPGELFF | TGTGCCAGCAGCGTAGCGGGACTAGGGCCTGGGGAGCTGTTTTTT | TRBD2 | TRBJ2-2 | TRBV9 | NA
CASSFAGRTTEAFF | TGTGCCAGCAGTTTTGCCGGGAGAACCACTGAAGCTTTCTTT | NA | TRBJ1-1 | TRBV5-6 | NA
CASSGRDRGFGNTIYF | TGTGCCAGCAGCGGCCGGGACAGGGGCTTCGGAAACACCATATATTTT | TRBD1 | TRBJ1-3 | TRBV7-8 | NA
CASSQVGTNTIYF | TGCGCCAGCAGCCAAGTGGGGACAAACACCATATATTTT | NA | TRBJ1-3 | TRBV4-1 | NA
CASSHRLAGPDNEQFF | TGTGCCAGCAGCCATAGACTAGCGGGACCCGACAATGAGCAGTTCTTC | TRBD2 | TRBJ2-1 | TRBV7-9 | NA
CASGGFYEQYF | TGTGCTAGTGGAGGGTTTTACGAGCAGTACTTC | NA | TRBJ2-7 | TRBV12-5 | NA
CASKSPKETQYF | TGTGCCAGCAAGAGCCCAAAGGAGACCCAGTACTTC | NA | TRBJ2-5 | TRBV7-6 | NA
CASSHTDTQYF | TGTGCCAGCTCACACACAGATACGCAGTATTTT | NA | TRBJ2-3 | TRBV18 | NA
CATQQGASYEQYF | TGTGCCACCCAACAGGGCGCCTCCTACGAGCAGTACTTC | NA | TRBJ2-7 | TRBV28 | few
CASSQQGTQYF | TGCGCCAGCAGCCAGCAAGGGACCCAGTACTTC | NA | TRBJ2-5 | TRBV4-1 | NA
CASSESLQGSNTEAFF | TGTGCCAGCAGCGAAAGCCTACAGGGGTCTAACACTGAAGCTTTCTTT | TRBD1 | TRBJ1-1 | TRBV9 | NA
CASSPWTGANVLTF | TGTGCCAGCAGCCCCTGGACTGGGGCCAACGTCCTGACTTTC | NA | TRBJ2-6 | TRBV28 | NA
CASRSNGGVSEPQYF | TGTGCCAGCAGGTCTAACGGTGGCGTGAGCGAGCCGCAGTATTTT | NA | TRBJ2-3 | TRBV6-1 | NA